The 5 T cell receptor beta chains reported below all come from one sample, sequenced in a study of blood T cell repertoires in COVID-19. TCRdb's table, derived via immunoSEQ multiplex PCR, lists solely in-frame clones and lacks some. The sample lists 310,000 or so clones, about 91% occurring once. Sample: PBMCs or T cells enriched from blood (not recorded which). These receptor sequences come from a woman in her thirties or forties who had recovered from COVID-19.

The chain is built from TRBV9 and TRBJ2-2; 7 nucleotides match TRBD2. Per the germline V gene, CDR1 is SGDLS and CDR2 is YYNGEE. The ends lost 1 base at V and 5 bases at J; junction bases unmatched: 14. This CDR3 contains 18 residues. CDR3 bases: TGTGCCAGCAGCGTACCAGGGAGGGGCGGGAGTGGAACCGGGGAGCTGTTTTTT. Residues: CASSVPGRGGSGTGELFF.

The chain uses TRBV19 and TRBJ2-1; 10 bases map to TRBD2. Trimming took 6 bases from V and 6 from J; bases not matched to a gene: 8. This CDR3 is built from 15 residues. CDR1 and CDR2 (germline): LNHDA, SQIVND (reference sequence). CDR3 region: CASRPLAGVGNEQFF. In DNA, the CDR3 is TGTGCCAGTAGGCCCCTAGCGGGAGTAGGCAATGAGCAGTTCTTC.

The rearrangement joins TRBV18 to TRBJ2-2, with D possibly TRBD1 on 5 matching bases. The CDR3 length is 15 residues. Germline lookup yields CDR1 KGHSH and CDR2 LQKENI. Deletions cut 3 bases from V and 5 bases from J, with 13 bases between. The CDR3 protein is CASSPSRQTTGELFF. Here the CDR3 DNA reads TGTGCCAGCTCACCCTCAAGACAGACAACCGGGGAGCTGTTTTTT.

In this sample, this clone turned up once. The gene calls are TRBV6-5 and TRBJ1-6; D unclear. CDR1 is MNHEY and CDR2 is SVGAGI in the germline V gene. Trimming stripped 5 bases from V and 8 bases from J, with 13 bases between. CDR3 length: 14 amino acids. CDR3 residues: CASSTYPGDSPLHF. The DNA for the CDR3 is TGTGCCAGCAGTACCTATCCCGGGGATTCACCCCTCCACTTT.

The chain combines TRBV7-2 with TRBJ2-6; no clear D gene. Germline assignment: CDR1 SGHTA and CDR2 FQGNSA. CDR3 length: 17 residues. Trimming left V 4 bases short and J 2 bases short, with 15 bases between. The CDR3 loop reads CASSSNFHGTGANVLTF. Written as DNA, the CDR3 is TGTGCCAGCAGCTCTAACTTCCACGGTACTGGGGCCAACGTCCTGACTTTC. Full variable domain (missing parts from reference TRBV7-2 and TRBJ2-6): GAGVSQSPSNKVTEKGKDVELRCDPISGHTALYWYRQSLGQGLEFLIYFQGNSAPDKSGLPSDRFSAERTGGSVSTLTIQRTQQEDSAVYLCASSSNFHGTGANVLTFGAGSRLTVL.